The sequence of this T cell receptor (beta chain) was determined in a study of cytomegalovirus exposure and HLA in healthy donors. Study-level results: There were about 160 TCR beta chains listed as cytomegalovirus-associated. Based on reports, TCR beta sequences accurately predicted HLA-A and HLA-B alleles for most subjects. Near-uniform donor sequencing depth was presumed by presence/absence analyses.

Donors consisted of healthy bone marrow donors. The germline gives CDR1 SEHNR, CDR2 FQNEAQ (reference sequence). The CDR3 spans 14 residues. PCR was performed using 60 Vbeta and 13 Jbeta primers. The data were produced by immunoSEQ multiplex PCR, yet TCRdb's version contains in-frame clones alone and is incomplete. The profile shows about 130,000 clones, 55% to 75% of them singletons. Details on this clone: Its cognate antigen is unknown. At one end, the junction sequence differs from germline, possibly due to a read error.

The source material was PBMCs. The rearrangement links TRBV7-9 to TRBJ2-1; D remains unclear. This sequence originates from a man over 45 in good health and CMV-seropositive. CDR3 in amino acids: CSSSLVASYNEQFF. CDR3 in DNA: TGTTCCAGCAGCTTAGTGGCCTCCTACAATGAGCAGTTCTTC.